Below are 10 T cell receptor beta chains sequenced from a single sample in a study of CD8 T cells in ankylosing spondylitis. General study results and limits: Typical of ankylosing spondylitis blood, it appeared, was a TCR beta motif of eight highly homologous variants.

The antigens these receptors bind are not known. Using its own MiXCR run on the 5' RACE reads, TCRdb lists one record per CDR3 protein. This table has fewer than 650,000 distinct CDR3 sequences, about an eighth appearing once. The sequencing sample was made of blood, either unsorted or a sorted T cell fraction (not recorded which). The receptor source for this set is a male donor with ankylosing spondylitis.

As for this clonotype: A read error is likely, as this CDR3 ends without the conserved phenylalanine or tryptophan. No DNA is shown, since the ends of the CDR3 on it are uncertain; the CDR3 is the one TCRdb lists. The V gene is TRBV29-1, the J gene TRBJ2-3; whether TRBD1, the table's D call, matches the DNA was not checked. Including both end residues, the CDR3 is 14 amino acids long. Germline V gene data show CDR1 as SQVTM and CDR2 as ANQGSEA. This chain's CDR3 is CSAEQDRVADTQYS.

The V and J genes are TRBV7-2 and TRBJ1-2; D possibly corresponds to TRBD1 (6 bases). The V gene's germline CDR1 is SGHTA and CDR2 FQGNSA. V was trimmed by 1 base and J by 0 bases, leaving 9 bases between them. This CDR3 comprises 15 residues. CDR3 amino acids: CASSLVGGANYGYTF. The CDR3 coding sequence is TGTGCCAGCAGCTTAGTAGGGGGAGCTAACTATGGCTACACCTTC. Full variable domain (rest looked up from reference TRBV7-2 and TRBJ1-2): GAGVSQSPSNKVTEKGKDVELRCDPISGHTALYWYRQSLGQGLEFLIYFQGNSAPDKSGLPSDRFSAERTGGSVSTLTIQRTQQEDSAVYLCASSLVGGANYGYTFGSGTRLTVV.

V gene TRBV12-3 or TRBV12-4 combines with J gene TRBJ1-1; the match to TRBD1 covers 7 bases. V shed 5 bases and J 5 bases; nucleotides not matched to a gene: 8. This CDR3 spans 14 amino acids. CDR3 region: CASSKTGMVTEAFF. In DNA, the CDR3 is TGTGCCAGCAGTAAGACAGGGATGGTTACTGAAGCTTTCTTT.

The chain couples TRBV5-1 to TRBJ2-1; D is undetermined. Trimming removed 2 bases at V and 9 bases at J, with 12 bases between. Germline CDR1 reads SGHRS; CDR2 reads YFSETQ. The CDR3 loop spans 13 amino acids. This CDR3 is CASSLRQEIEQFF. CDR3 DNA sequence: TGCGCCAGCAGCTTAAGACAAGAGATTGAGCAGTTCTTC.

This chain joins TRBV6-2 or TRBV6-3 and TRBJ1-1, with unresolved D. Trimming took off 2 bases at V and 0 bases at J, with 13 bases between the two ends. Germline CDR1 and CDR2: MNHEY and SVGEGT. This CDR3 region has 16 residues. The CDR3 DNA reads as TGTGCCAGCAGTTACGCTGGCGCTGGATTGAACACTGAAGCTTTCTTT. It encodes CASSYAGAGLNTEAFF.

The chain joins TRBV3-1 to TRBJ2-2, with 7 bases that match TRBD2. Trimming took 7 bases from V and 5 from J; bases not matched to a gene: 10. Germline lookup yields CDR1 LGHDT and CDR2 YNNKEL (reference sequence). The CDR3 runs to 15 residues. DNA of the CDR3: TGTGCCAGCACGGTAACGGGAGGCGGGACCGGGGAGCTGTTTTTT. It yields the protein CASTVTGGGTGELFF. The full variable domain, its missing parts supplied by reference TRBV3-1 and TRBJ2-2, is DTAVSQTPKYLVTQMGNDKSIKCEQNLGHDTMYWYKQDSKKFLKIMFSYNNKELIINETVPNRFSPKSPDKAHLNLHINSLELGDSAVYFCASTVTGGGTGELFFGEGSRLTVL.

This clonotype was observed a handful of times. The rearrangement uses TRBV10-2 and TRBJ1-1; D not certain. The V gene lost 1 base and the J gene lost 3 bases, with 12 bases spanning the gap. From germline, CDR1 is WSHSY and CDR2 SAAADI. This CDR3 is built from 15 residues. This chain's CDR3 is CASSEYPSSDTEAFF. The CDR3 nucleotides read TGCGCCAGCAGTGAGTACCCTAGCTCCGACACTGAAGCTTTCTTT.

The rearrangement uses TRBV24-1 and TRBJ2-3; the match to TRBD2 covers 7 bases. J gave up 3 bases and V 2 bases, and 1 base lay outside the gene matches. CDR3 length: 14 amino acids. Looked up from germline, CDR1 is KGHDR and CDR2 is SFDVKD. The CDR3 reads CATSDWEGTDTQYF. The CDR3 region has the DNA TGTGCCACCAGTGATTGGGAGGGAACAGATACGCAGTATTTT.

The chain carries TRBV29-1 and TRBJ2-4; tentative D call: TRBD1 (6 bases). The CDR3 totals 13 residues. Trimming cost V 6 bases and J 0 bases, with 9 bases left between them. Germline V lookup: CDR1 SQVTM, CDR2 ANQGSEA. The CDR3 is CSVAGVAKNIQYF. CDR3 nucleotides: TGCAGCGTGGCAGGGGTAGCCAAAAACATTCAGTACTTC.

This clonotype was found many times. A junction end diverges from the germline sequence, so it may reflect a read error. This chain links TRBV12-3 or TRBV12-4 with TRBJ1-1; D not resolved. The CDR3 consists of 13 residues. The DNA for the CDR3 is TGCGCCAGCAGCTTTGCCGGGAACACTGAAGCTTTCTTT. As protein: CASSFAGNTEAFF.